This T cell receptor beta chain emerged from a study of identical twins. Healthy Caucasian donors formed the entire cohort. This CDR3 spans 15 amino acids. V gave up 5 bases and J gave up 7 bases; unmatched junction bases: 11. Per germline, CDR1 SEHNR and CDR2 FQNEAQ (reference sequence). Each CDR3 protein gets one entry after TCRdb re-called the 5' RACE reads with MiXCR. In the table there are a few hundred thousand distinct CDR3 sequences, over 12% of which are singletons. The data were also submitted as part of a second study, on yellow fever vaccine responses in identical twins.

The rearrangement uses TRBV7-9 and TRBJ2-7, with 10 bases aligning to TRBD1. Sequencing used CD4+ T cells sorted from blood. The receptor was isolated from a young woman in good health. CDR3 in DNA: TGTGCCAGCAGCCCCGACGACAGGGGGCTAGGAGAGCAGTACTTC. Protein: CASSPDDRGLGEQYF.